Each of the 24 T cell receptor beta chains below was sequenced from the same sample in a study of blood T cell repertoires in COVID-19. Profiled with immunoSEQ multiplex PCR; TCRdb holds only in-frame clones, not every one. The profile shows a few hundred thousand clones, approximately 80% of them singletons. The sequenced sample was peripheral blood. The receptors come from a woman older than 75 with acute or convalescent COVID-19.

The genes are TRBV7-2 and TRBJ2-5; possible D gene TRBD1, 6 bases. V was pared by 3 bases and J by 2 bases, with 10 bases between. CDR3 length equals 14 residues. In germline, CDR1 is SGHTA, CDR2 FQGNSA. DNA of the CDR3: TGTGCCAGCAGCTTCAACAGGGTTCAAGAGACCCAGTACTTC. Encoded protein: CASSFNRVQETQYF.

V is TRBV4-2 and J is TRBJ2-3, with D tentatively TRBD2 (6 bases). The germline V and J ends were trimmed by 5 bases and 1 base, with 16 bases remaining between them. This CDR3 spans 16 amino acids. Germline CDR1 reads LGHNA; CDR2 reads YNFKEQ. CDR3 sequence (DNA): TGTGCCAGCAGCGGAGGGGCCGGTCCCGGCACAGATACGCAGTATTTT. Translated: CASSGGAGPGTDTQYF.

This clone came up once. The chain uses TRBV19 and TRBJ2-1, with TRBD2 as a possible D gene (6 bases). V was pared by 3 bases and J by 0 bases, with 15 bases between. Germline V lookup: CDR1 LNHDA, CDR2 SQIVND (reference sequence). The CDR3 covers 17 residues. In nucleotides, the CDR3 is TGTGCCAGTAGTATGGGGGAGCCCGGGAGCTCCTACAATGAGCAGTTCTTC. Encoded protein: CASSMGEPGSSYNEQFF.

V is TRBV19 and J is TRBJ2-3, with 8 bases matching TRBD2. V dropped 7 bases and J dropped 4; count of bases not matched to a gene: 10. Looked up from germline, CDR1 is LNHDA and CDR2 is SQIVND (reference sequence). The length of the CDR3 is 15 residues. CDR3 bases: TGTGCCAGTAATAACGGGAGGGCCAGCGCAGATACGCAGTATTTT. Its protein is CASNNGRASADTQYF.

The rearrangement links TRBV6-5 to TRBJ2-7; possibly TRBD2 for D (5 bases). The CDR3 is 13 residues long. The V gene's germline CDR1 is MNHEY and CDR2 SVGAGI. V shed 0 bases and J shed 4 bases, with 7 bases lying between them. The CDR3 sequence: CASSYSTGYEQYF. The CDR3 DNA follows: TGTGCCAGCAGTTACTCCACGGGGTACGAGCAGTACTTC.

This clone occurred a few times. This chain joins TRBV20-1 and TRBJ2-7, with a tentative D call TRBD2 (6 bases). Deletions cut 3 bases from V and 3 bases from J, with 12 bases between. Looked up from germline, CDR1 is DFQATT and CDR2 is SNEGSKA (reference sequence). The CDR3 consists of 13 residues. The CDR3 here is CSASVGTHYEQYF. The CDR3 coding sequence is TGCAGTGCTAGTGTCGGGACTCACTACGAGCAGTACTTC.

The rearrangement links TRBV28 to TRBJ1-3, with 8 bases that match TRBD1. This CDR3 contains 16 residues. Germline V gene sequence: CDR1 MDHEN, CDR2 SYDVKM. The ends lost 6 bases at V and 3 bases at J; junction bases unmatched: 10. The CDR3 DNA sequence: TGTGCCAGCAGAAGCCCCAGGGGGCGCAGTGGAAACACCATATATTTT. Amino acids: CASRSPRGRSGNTIYF.

This rearrangement joins TRBV7-3 to TRBJ2-6, with D uncertain. This CDR3 has 16 residues. V gave up 1 base and J gave up 4 bases, with 11 bases separating them. Germline CDR1 reads SGHTA; CDR2 reads FQGTGA. CDR3 DNA sequence: TGTGCCAGCAGCTTAAGCGGCCTGACCGGGGCCAACGTCCTGACTTTC. Protein product: CASSLSGLTGANVLTF.

This rearrangement joins TRBV10-3 to TRBJ2-7; 8 bases map to TRBD2. This CDR3 is 15 amino acids long. Trimming at V came to 1 base and at J to 4 bases, leaving 6 bases not matched to a gene. Germline V gives CDR1 ENHRY, CDR2 SYGVKD. In nucleotides, the CDR3 is TGTGCCATCAGTGAGTGGCGGGGGGCTACTTACGAGCAGTACTTC. Translated, it gives CAISEWRGATYEQYF.

The rearrangement links TRBV10-3 to TRBJ2-4; 8 bases are a match to TRBD1. Trimming cost V 0 bases and J 8 bases; bases outside gene matches: 6. This CDR3 spans 15 amino acids. The germline gives CDR1 ENHRY, CDR2 SYGVKD. CDR3 region: CAISESQGALDIQYF. CDR3 bases: TGTGCCATCAGTGAGTCCCAGGGGGCTCTGGACATTCAGTACTTC.

V gene TRBV18 combines with J gene TRBJ1-5; D may be TRBD1 (5 bases). Germline V gene lookup returns CDR1 KGHSH and CDR2 LQKENI. This CDR3 is built from 15 residues. Trimming removed 1 base at V and 5 bases at J, with 12 bases between. CDR3 residues: CASSPRPGKDQPQHF. The CDR3, as DNA: TGTGCCAGCTCACCACGCCCAGGGAAGGATCAGCCCCAGCATTTT.

This rearrangement joins TRBV3-1 (or the pseudogene TRBV3-2) to TRBJ1-1; unclear D gene. The CDR3 loop spans 15 amino acids. Looked up from germline, CDR1 is LGHDT and CDR2 is YNNKEL (reference sequence). V shed 1 base and J shed 4 bases, with 13 bases lying between them. In DNA, the CDR3 is TGTGCCAGCAGCCAAGTCCGGGATCGGGGCACTGAAGCTTTCTTT. Protein: CASSQVRDRGTEAFF.

CDR3: CASSLASGASTDTQYF. CDR3 in DNA: TGTGCCAGCAGCTTAGCTAGCGGGGCTTCCACAGATACGCAGTATTTT. The J gene is TRBJ2-3, the V gene TRBV7-3; 9 positions match TRBD2. The length of the CDR3 is 16 residues. The J segment lost 2 bases and the V segment lost 2 bases, leaving 5 bases of the junction unmatched. Looked up from germline, CDR1 is SGHTA and CDR2 is FQGTGA. Full variable domain (missing parts from reference TRBV7-3 and TRBJ2-3): GAGVSQTPSNKVTEKGKYVELRCDPISGHTALYWYRQSLGQGPEFLIYFQGTGAADDSGLPNDRFFAVRPEGSVSTLKIQRTERGDSAVYLCASSLASGASTDTQYFGPGTRLTVL.

This rearrangement joins TRBV24-1 to TRBJ2-3; 11 positions agree with TRBD1. Germline values: CDR1 KGHDR, CDR2 SFDVKD. The J segment lost 5 bases and the V segment lost 4 bases, leaving 4 bases of the junction unmatched. The CDR3 is 15 residues long. CDR3 loop: CATSDYGTGGDTQYF. DNA of the CDR3: TGTGCCACCAGTGACTATGGGACAGGGGGAGATACGCAGTATTTT.

This clone was counted a few times. The V and J genes are TRBV11-2 and TRBJ1-4; weak D call: TRBD1 (6 bases). There are 16 residues in the CDR3. V lost 1 base and J lost 8, with 17 bases in between. Germline lookup yields CDR1 SGHAT and CDR2 FQNNGV. CDR3 nucleotides: TGTGCCAGCAGCTTAGGACAACAGGGAAGAGGGGAAAAACTGTTTTTT. Protein sequence: CASSLGQQGRGEKLFF. The variable domain in full, completed from reference TRBV11-2 and TRBJ1-4, reads EAGVAQSPRYKIIEKRQSVAFWCNPISGHATLYWYQQILGQGPKLLIQFQNNGVVDDSQLPKDRFSAERLKGVDSTLKIQPAKLEDSAVYLCASSLGQQGRGEKLFFGSGTQLSVL.

This clone was detected only a few times. This same CDR3 is encoded by further DNA sequences in the sample. Here the CDR3 DNA reads TGTGCCAGCAGCTCGCAGGGGAGCGCCAACGAGCAGTACTTC. It translates to CASSSQGSANEQYF. The chain employs TRBV4-2 and TRBJ2-7, with a possible D match to TRBD1 (6 bases). V shed 5 bases and J shed 5 bases, with 16 bases lying between them. The CDR3 contains 14 residues. In germline, CDR1 is LGHNA, CDR2 YNFKEQ.

J is TRBJ1-6 and V is TRBV10-3, with TRBD1 matching over 10 bases. CDR3 length: 16 residues. V gave up 0 bases and J gave up 8 bases; unmatched junction bases: 4. CDR1 is ENHRY, CDR2 SYGVKD, per germline. CDR3 amino acids: CAISESDRGQDSPLHF. Written as DNA, the CDR3 is TGTGCCATCAGTGAGTCTGACAGGGGGCAGGATTCACCCCTCCACTTT.

This chain links TRBV18 with TRBJ2-5; perhaps TRBD2 as D (5 bases). CDR3 length: 14 residues. Trimming left V 2 bases short and J 7 bases short, with 14 bases between. Germline loops: CDR1 KGHSH, CDR2 LQKENI. CDR3 protein: CASSPGGSTGTQYF. In DNA form, the CDR3 reads TGTGCCAGCTCACCAGGAGGCTCAACGGGGACCCAGTACTTC.

The rearrangement joins TRBV18 to TRBJ1-4, with a tentative D call TRBD1 (5 bases). Trimming took 1 base from V and 0 from J, leaving 12 bases between them. From germline, CDR1 is KGHSH and CDR2 LQKENI. This CDR3 spans 17 amino acids. Here the CDR3 reads CASSPLRTTTTNEKLFF. The CDR3 region has the DNA TGTGCCAGCTCACCACTCCGGACAACCACAACTAATGAAAAACTGTTTTTT.

The chain combines TRBV3-1 (or the pseudogene TRBV3-2) with TRBJ2-7; no definite D call. V was shortened by 2 bases and J by 8 bases, with 7 bases between the two germline ends. Germline CDR1 reads LGHDT; CDR2 reads YNNKEL (reference sequence). This CDR3 has 11 residues. CDR3 region: CASSQTDQQYF. As DNA, the CDR3 is TGTGCCAGCAGCCAAACAGACCAGCAGTACTTC.

The count of this clone is one. The rearrangement joins TRBV24-1 to TRBJ2-2; TRBD2 might be the D (5 bases). V was cut by 4 bases and J by 3 bases, with 20 bases left in between. Germline assignment: CDR1 KGHDR and CDR2 SFDVKD. This CDR3 has 18 amino acids. CDR3: CATSDTLHGGSDTGELFF. DNA for the CDR3: TGTGCCACCAGTGACACTCTCCATGGCGGGTCTGACACCGGGGAGCTGTTTTTT.

The genes are TRBV5-1 and TRBJ2-7; 8 bases fit TRBD1. In germline, CDR1 is SGHRS, CDR2 YFSETQ. The CDR3 spans 17 residues. Trimming removed 0 bases from V and 0 bases from J; junction bases left unmatched: 8. The CDR3 loop is CASSLATTGASSYEQYF. In nucleotides, the CDR3 is TGCGCCAGCAGCTTGGCCACGACAGGGGCGAGCTCCTACGAGCAGTACTTC.

The table lists this clone with a few counts. The J gene is TRBJ2-7, the V gene TRBV5-1; TRBD2 aligns across 9 bases. Per germline, CDR1 SGHRS and CDR2 YFSETQ. The trim removed 5 bases at V and 2 bases at J, leaving 5 bases unmatched. This CDR3 contains 14 residues. DNA for the CDR3: TGCGCCAGCAGGTCTAGCGGGGCCACCTACGAGCAGTACTTC. Amino acid sequence: CASRSSGATYEQYF.

This clone was detected only a few times. This same CDR3 is encoded by further DNA sequences in the sample. The chain is built from TRBV29-1 and TRBJ1-1; the match to TRBD1 covers 9 bases. The CDR3 sequence is 13 residues long. CDR1 is SQVTM and CDR2 is ANQGSEA in the germline V gene. V was clipped by 3 bases and J by 2 bases; unmatched bases: 1. DNA of the CDR3: TGCAGCGTTGAGGGACAGGGAAACACTGAAGCTTTCTTT. This gives the protein CSVEGQGNTEAFF.